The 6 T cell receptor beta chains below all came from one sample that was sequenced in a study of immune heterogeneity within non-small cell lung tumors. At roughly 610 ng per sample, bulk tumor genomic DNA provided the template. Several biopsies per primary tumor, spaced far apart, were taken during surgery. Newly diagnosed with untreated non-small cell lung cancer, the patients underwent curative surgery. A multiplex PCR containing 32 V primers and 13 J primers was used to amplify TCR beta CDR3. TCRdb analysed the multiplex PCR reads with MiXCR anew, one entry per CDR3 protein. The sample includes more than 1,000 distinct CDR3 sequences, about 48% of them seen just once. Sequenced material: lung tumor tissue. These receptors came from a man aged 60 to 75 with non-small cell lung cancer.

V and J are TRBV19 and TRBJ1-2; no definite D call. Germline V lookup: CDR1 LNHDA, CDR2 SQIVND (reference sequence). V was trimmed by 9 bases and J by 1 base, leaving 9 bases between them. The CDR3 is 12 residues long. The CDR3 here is CASGSYNYGYTF. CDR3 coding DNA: TGTGCCAGCGGGTCCTATAACTATGGCTACACCTTC.

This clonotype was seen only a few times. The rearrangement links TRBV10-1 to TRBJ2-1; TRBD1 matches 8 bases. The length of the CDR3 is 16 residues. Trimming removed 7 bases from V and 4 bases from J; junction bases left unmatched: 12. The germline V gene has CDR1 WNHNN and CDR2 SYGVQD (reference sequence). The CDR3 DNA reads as TGCGCCAGCATTTCTCGTTCGGGACAGGCGTACAATGAGCAGTTCTTC. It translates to CASISRSGQAYNEQFF.

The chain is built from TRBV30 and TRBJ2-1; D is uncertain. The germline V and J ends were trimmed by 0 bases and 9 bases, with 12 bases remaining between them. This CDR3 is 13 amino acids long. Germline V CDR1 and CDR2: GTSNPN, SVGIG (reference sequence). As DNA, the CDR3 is TGTGCCTGGAGTGTACTCAGGCTGGCTGAGCAGTTCTTC. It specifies CAWSVLRLAEQFF.

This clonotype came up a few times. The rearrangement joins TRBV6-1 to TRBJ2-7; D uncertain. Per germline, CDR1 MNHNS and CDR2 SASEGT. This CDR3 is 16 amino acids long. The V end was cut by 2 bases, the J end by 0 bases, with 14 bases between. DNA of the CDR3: TGTGCCAGCAGTGAAATTGTCCGGGCAGCCTCCTACGAGCAGTACGTC. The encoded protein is CASSEIVRAASYEQYV.

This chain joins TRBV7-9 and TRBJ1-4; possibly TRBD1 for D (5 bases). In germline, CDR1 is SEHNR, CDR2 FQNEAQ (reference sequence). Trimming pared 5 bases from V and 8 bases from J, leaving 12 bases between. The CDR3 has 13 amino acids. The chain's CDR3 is CASSPRGEEKLFF. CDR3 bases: TGTGCCAGCAGCCCGAGAGGGGAAGAAAAACTGTTTTTT.

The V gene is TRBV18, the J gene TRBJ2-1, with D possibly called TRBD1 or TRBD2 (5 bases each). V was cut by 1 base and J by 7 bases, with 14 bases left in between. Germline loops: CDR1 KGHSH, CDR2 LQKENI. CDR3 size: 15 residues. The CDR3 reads CASSPQRAGKNEQFF. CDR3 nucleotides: TGTGCCAGCTCACCACAGAGGGCAGGGAAGAATGAGCAGTTCTTC.